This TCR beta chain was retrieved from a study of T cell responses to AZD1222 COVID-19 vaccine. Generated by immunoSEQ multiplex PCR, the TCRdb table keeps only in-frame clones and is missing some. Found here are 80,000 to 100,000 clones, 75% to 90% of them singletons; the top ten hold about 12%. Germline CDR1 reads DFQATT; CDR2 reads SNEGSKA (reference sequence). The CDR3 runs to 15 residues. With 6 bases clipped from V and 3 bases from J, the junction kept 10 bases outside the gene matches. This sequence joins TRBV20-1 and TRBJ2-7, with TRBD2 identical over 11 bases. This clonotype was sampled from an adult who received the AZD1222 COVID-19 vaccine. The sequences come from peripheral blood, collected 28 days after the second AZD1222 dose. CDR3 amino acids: CSASIPTSGNYEQYF. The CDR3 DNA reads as TGCAGTGCCAGTATACCGACTAGCGGGAACTACGAGCAGTACTTC.